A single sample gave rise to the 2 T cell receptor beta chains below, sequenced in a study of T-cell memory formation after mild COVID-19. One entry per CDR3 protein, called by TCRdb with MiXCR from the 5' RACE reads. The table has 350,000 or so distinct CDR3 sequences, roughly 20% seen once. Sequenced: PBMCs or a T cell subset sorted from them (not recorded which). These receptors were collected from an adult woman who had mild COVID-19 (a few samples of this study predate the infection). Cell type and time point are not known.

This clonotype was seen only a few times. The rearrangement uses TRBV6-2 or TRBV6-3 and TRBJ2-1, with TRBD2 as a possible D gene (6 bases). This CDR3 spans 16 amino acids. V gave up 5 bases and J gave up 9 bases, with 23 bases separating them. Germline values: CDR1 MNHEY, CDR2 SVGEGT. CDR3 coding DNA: TGTGCCAGCAGTAACGAGCGTTGGAGGGCCCCCGTTGAGCAGTTCTTC. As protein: CASSNERWRAPVEQFF.

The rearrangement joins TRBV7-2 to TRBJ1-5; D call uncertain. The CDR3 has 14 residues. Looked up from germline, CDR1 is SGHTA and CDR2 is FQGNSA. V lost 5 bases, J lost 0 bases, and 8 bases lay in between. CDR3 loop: CASSPEDSNQPQHF. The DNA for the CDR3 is TGTGCCAGCAGCCCCGAGGATAGCAATCAGCCCCAGCATTTT. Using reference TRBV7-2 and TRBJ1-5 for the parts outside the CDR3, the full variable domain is GAGVSQSPSNKVTEKGKDVELRCDPISGHTALYWYRQSLGQGLEFLIYFQGNSAPDKSGLPSDRFSAERTGGSVSTLTIQRTQQEDSAVYLCASSPEDSNQPQHFGDGTRLSIL.